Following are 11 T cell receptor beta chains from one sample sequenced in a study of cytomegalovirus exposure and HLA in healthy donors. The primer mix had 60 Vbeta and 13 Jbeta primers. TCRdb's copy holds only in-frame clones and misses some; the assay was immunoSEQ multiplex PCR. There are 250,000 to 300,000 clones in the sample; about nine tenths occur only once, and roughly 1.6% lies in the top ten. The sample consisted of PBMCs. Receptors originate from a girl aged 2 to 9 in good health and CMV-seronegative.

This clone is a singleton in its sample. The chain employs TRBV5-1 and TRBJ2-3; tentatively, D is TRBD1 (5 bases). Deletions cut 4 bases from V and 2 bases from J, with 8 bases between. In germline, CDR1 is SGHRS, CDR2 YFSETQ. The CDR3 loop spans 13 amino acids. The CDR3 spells CASSPTATDTQYF. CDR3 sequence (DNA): TGCGCCAGCAGCCCGACAGCCACAGATACGCAGTATTTT.

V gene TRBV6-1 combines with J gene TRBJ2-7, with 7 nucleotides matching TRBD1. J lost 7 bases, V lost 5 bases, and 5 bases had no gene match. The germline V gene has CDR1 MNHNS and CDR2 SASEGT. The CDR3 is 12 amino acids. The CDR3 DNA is TGTGCCAGCAGTCGGGACAGCCGGGAGCAGTACTTC. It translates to CASSRDSREQYF.

The CDR3 sequence is CASSIDHRGGENTEAFF. CDR3 sequence (DNA): TGTGCCAGTAGTATAGATCACAGGGGCGGCGAGAACACTGAAGCTTTCTTT. The chain combines TRBV19 with TRBJ1-1; 7 nucleotides line up with TRBD1. Germline V lookup: CDR1 LNHDA, CDR2 SQIVND (reference sequence). V trimming: 0 bases; J trimming: 1 base; junction bases outside the gene matches: 8. There are 17 residues in the CDR3. The full variable domain, rest sourced from reference TRBV19 and TRBJ1-1, is DGGITQSPKYLFRKEGQNVTLSCEQNLNHDAMYWYRQDPGQGLRLIYYSQIVNDFQKGDIAEGYSVSREKKESFPLTVTSAQKNPTAFYLCASSIDHRGGENTEAFFGQGTRLTVV.

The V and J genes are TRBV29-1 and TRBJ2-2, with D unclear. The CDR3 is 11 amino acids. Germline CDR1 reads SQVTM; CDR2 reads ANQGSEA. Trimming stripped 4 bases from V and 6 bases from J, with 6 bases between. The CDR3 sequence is CSVGYAGELFF. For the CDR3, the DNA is TGCAGCGTTGGTTATGCCGGGGAGCTGTTTTTT.

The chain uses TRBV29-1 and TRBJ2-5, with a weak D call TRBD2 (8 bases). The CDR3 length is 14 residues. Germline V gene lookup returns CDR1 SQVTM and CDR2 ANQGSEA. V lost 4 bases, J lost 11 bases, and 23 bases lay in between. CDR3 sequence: CSVVTMGTAGEQYF. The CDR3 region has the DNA TGCAGCGTTGTAACCATGGGGACAGCGGGGGAGCAGTACTTC. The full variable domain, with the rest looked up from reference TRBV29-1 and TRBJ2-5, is SAVISQKPSRDICQRGTSLTIQCQVDSQVTMMFWYRQQPGQSLTLIATANQGSEATYESGFVIDKFPISRPNLTFSTLTVSNMSPEDSSIYLCSVVTMGTAGEQYFGPGTRLLVL.

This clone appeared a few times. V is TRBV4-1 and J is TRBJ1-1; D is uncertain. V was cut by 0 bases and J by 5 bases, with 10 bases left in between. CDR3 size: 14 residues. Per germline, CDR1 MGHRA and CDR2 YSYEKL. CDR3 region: CASSQDSARTEAFF. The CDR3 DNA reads TGCGCCAGCAGCCAAGATAGCGCGCGGACTGAAGCTTTCTTT.

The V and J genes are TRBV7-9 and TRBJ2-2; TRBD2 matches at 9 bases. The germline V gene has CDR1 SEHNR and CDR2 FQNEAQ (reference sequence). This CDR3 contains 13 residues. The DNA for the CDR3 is TGTGTGCATAGCGGGAGCGGAACCGGGGAGCTGTTTTTT. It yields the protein CVHSGSGTGELFF.

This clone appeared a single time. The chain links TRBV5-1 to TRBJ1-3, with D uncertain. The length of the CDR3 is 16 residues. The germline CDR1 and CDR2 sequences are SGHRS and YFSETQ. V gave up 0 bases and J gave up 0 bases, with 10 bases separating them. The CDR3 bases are TGCGCCAGCAGCTTGGCGAACACCTTCTCTGGAAACACCATATATTTT. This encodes CASSLANTFSGNTIYF. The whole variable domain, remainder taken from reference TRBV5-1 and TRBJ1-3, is KAGVTQTPRYLIKTRGQQVTLSCSPISGHRSVSWYQQTPGQGLQFLFEYFSETQRNKGNFPGRFSGRQFSNSRSEMNVSTLELGDSALYLCASSLANTFSGNTIYFGEGSWLTVV.

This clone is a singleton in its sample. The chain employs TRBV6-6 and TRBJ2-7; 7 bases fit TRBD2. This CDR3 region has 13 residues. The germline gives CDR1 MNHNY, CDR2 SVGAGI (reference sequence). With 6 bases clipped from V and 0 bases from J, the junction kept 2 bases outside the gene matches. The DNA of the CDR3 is TGTGCCAGCAGGGGGGGGGACTCCTACGAGCAGTACTTC. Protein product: CASRGGDSYEQYF.

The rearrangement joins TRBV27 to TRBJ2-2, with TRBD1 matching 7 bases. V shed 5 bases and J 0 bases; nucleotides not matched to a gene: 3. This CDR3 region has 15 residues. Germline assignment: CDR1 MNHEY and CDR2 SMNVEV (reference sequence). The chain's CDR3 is CASSPGTANTGELFF. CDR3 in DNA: TGTGCCAGCAGTCCCGGGACAGCGAACACCGGGGAGCTGTTTTTT.

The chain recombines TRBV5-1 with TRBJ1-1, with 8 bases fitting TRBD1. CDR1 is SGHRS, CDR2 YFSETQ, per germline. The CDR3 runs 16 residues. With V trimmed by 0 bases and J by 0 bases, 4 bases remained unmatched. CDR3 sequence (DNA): TGCGCCAGCAGCTTGGCCGGACAGGGCCTGAACACTGAAGCTTTCTTT. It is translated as CASSLAGQGLNTEAFF.